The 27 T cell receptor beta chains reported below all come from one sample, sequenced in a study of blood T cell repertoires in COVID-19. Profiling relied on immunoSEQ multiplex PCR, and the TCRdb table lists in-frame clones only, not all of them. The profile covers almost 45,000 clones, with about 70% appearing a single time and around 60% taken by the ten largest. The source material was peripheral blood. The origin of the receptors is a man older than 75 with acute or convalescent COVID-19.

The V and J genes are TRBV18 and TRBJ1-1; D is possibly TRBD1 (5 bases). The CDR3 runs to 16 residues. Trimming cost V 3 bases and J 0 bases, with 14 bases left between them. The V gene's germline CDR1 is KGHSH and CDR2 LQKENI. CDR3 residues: CASSPQGAGMNTEAFF. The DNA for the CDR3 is TGTGCCAGCTCACCTCAGGGCGCAGGGATGAACACTGAAGCTTTCTTT.

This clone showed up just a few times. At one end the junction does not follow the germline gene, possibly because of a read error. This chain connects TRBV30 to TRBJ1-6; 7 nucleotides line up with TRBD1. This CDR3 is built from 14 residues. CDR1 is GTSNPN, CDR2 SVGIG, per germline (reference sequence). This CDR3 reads CALARDRSLQFVDF. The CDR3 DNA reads TGTGCCTTAGCCCGGGACAGATCCCTACAGTTCGTGGACTTT.

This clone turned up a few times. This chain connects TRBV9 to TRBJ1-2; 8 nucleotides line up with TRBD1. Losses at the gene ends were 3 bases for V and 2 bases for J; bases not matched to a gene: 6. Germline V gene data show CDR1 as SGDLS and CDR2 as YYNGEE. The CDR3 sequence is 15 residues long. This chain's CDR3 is CASSAWGQANYGYTF. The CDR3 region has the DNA TGTGCCAGCAGCGCCTGGGGACAGGCGAACTATGGCTACACCTTC.

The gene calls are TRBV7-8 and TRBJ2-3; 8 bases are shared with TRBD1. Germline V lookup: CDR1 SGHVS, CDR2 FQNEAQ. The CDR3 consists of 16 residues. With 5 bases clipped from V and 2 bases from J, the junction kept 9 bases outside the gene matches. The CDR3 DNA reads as TGTGCCAGCAGCCCAACCGGACAGGGATTCACAGATACGCAGTATTTT. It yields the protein CASSPTGQGFTDTQYF.

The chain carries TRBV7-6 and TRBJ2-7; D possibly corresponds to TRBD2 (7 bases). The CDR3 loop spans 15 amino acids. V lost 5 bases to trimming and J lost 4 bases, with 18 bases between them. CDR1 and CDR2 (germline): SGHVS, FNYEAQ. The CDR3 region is CASSQGPAGRYEQYF. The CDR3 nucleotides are TGTGCCAGCAGCCAGGGGCCAGCGGGGAGATACGAGCAGTACTTC.

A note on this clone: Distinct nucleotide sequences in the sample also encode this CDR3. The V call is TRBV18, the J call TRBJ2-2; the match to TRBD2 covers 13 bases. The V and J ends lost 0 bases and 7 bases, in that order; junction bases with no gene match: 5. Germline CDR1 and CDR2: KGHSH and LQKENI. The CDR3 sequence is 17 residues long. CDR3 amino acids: CASSPPGLAGAVGELFF. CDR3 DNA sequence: TGTGCCAGCTCACCACCCGGACTAGCGGGAGCTGTCGGGGAGCTGTTTTTT.

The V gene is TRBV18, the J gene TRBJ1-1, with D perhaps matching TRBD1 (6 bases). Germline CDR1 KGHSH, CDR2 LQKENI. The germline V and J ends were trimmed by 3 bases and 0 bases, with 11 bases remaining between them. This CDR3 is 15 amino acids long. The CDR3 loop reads CASSPNRALNTEAFF. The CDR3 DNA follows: TGTGCCAGCTCACCTAACAGGGCTCTGAACACTGAAGCTTTCTTT.

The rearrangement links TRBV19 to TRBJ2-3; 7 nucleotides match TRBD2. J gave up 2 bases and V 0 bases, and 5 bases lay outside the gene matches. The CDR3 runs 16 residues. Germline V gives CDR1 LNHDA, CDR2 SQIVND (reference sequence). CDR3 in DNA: TGTGCCAGTAGTATAGATGGGACTATATACACAGATACGCAGTATTTT. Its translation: CASSIDGTIYTDTQYF.

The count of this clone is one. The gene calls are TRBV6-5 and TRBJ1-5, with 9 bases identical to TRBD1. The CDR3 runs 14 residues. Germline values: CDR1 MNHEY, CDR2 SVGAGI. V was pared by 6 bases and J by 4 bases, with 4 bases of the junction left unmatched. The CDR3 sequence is CASRAGTGNQPQHF. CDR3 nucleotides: TGTGCCAGCAGAGCCGGGACAGGGAATCAGCCCCAGCATTTT.

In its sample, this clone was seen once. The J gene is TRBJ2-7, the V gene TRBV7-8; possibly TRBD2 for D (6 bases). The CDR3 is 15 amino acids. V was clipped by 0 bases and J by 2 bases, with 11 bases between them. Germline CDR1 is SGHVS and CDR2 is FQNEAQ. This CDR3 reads CASSLAAGGAYEQYF. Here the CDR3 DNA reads TGTGCCAGCAGCTTAGCGGCCGGCGGGGCCTACGAGCAGTACTTC.

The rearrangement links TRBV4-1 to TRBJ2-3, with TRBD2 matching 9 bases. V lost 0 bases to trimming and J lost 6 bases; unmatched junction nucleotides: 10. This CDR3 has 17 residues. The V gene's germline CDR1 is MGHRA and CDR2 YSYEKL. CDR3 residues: CASSQDNSGSVTDTQYF. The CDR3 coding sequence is TGCGCCAGCAGCCAAGATAATAGCGGGAGTGTGACGGATACGCAGTATTTT.

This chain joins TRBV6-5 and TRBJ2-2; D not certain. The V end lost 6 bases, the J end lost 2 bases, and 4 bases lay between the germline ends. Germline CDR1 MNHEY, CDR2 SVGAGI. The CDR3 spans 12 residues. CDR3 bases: TGTGCCAGCAGCTTTAACACCGGGGAGCTGTTTTTT. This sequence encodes CASSFNTGELFF.

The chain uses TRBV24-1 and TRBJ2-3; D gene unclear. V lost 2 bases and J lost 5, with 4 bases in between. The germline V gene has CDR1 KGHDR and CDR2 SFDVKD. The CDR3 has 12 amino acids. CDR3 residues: CATSDSGDTQYF. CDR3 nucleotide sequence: TGTGCCACCAGTGATTCAGGAGATACGCAGTATTTT.

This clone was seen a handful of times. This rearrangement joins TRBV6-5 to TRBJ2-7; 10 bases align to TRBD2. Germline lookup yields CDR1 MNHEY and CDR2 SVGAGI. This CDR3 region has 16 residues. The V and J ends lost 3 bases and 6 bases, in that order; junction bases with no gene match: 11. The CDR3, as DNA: TGTGCCAGCAGTTATACGAGGTCTAGCGGGAGAGTCGAGCAGTACTTC. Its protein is CASSYTRSSGRVEQYF.

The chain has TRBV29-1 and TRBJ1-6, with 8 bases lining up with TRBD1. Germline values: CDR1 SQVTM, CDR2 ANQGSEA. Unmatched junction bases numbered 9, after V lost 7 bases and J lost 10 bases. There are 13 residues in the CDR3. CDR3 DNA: TGCAGCGCCATGGACAGGGTGGGATCACCCCTCCACTTT. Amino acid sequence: CSAMDRVGSPLHF.

The CDR3 sequence is CASSYYRDEKLFF. The CDR3 nucleotides read TGCGCCAGCAGCTATTACAGGGATGAAAAACTGTTTTTT. The chain carries TRBV4-3 and TRBJ1-4, with D possibly TRBD1 on 6 matching bases. Germline CDR1 and CDR2: LGHNA and YSLEER. Between the trimmed V and J ends, which lost 5 bases and 6 bases, there was a span of 10 bases. The CDR3 contains 13 residues.

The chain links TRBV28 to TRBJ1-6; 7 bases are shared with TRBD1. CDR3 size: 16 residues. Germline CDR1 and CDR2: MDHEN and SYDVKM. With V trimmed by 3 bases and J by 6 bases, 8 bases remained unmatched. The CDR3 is CASSFQRQGGNSPLHF. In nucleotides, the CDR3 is TGTGCCAGCAGTTTCCAACGACAGGGTGGTAATTCACCCCTCCACTTT.

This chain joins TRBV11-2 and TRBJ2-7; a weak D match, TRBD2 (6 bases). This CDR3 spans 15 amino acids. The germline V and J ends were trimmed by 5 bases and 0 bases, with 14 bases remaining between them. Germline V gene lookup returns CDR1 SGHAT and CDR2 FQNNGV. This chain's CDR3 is CASSPPGSGSYEQYF. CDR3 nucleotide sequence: TGTGCCAGCAGCCCACCCGGGAGCGGCTCCTACGAGCAGTACTTC. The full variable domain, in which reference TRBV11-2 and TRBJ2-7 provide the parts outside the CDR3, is EAGVAQSPRYKIIEKRQSVAFWCNPISGHATLYWYQQILGQGPKLLIQFQNNGVVDDSQLPKDRFSAERLKGVDSTLKIQPAKLEDSAVYLCASSPPGSGSYEQYFGPGTRLTVT.

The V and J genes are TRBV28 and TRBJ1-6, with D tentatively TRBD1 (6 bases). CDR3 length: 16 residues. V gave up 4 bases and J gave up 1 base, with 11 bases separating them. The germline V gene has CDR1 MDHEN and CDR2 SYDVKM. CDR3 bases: TGTGCCAGCAGTTCTCAAACAGGGTCCTATAATTCACCCCTCCACTTT. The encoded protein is CASSSQTGSYNSPLHF.

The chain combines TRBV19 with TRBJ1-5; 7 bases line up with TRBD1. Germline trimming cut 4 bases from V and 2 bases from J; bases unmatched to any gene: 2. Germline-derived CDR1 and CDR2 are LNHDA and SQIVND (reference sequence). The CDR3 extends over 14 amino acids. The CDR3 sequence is CASSKGQRNQPQHF. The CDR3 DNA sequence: TGTGCCAGTAGTAAGGGACAGCGCAATCAGCCCCAGCATTTT.

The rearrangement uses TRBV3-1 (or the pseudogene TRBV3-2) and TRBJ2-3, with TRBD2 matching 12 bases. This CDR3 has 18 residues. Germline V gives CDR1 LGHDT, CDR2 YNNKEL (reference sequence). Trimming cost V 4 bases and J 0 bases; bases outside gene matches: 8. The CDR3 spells CASSLGLAGSTSTDTQYF. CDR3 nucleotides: TGTGCCAGCAGCCTCGGACTAGCGGGGTCTACTAGCACAGATACGCAGTATTTT.

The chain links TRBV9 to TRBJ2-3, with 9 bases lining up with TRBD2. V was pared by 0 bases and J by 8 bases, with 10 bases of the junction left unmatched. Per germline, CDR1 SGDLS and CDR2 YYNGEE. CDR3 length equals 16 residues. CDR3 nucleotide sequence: TGTGCCAGCAGCGTAGGTTTCAGCGGGGGGCAGTCTACGCAGTATTTT. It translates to CASSVGFSGGQSTQYF.

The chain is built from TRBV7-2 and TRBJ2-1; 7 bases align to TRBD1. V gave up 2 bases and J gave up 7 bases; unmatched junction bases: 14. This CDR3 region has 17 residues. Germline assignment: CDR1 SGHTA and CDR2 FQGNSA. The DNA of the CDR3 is TGTGCCAGCAGCTTAAGATCGAGAGACAGGGCACAAAATGAGCAGTTCTTC. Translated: CASSLRSRDRAQNEQFF.

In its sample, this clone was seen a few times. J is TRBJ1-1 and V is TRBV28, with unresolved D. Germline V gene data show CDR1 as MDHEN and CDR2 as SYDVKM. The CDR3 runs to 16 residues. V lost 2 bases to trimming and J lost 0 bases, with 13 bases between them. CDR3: CASSLDQEVVNTEAFF. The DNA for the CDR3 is TGTGCCAGCAGTTTAGACCAGGAGGTCGTGAACACTGAAGCTTTCTTT.

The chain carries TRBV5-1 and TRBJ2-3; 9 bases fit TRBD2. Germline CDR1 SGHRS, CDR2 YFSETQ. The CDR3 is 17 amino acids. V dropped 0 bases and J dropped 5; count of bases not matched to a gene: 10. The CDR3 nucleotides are TGCGCCAGCAGCTTGGTGGCGGGAGGGACCGTGGGAGATACGCAGTATTTT. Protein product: CASSLVAGGTVGDTQYF.

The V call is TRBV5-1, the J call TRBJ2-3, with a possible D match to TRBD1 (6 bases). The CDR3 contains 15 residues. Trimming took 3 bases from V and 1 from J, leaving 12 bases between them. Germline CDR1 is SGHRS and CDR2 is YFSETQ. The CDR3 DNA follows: TGCGCCAGCAGCTCTACAGGGTTTCGCACAGATACGCAGTATTTT. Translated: CASSSTGFRTDTQYF.

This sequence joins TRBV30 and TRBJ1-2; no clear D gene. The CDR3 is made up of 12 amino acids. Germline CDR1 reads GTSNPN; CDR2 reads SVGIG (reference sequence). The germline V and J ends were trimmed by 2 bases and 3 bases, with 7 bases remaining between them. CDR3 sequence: CAWSRLYYGYTF. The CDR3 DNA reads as TGTGCCTGGAGTCGACTGTACTATGGCTACACCTTC.